The 11 T cell receptor beta chains in this list originate from one sample, sequenced in a study of blood T cell repertoires in COVID-19. TCRdb keeps only in-frame clones here, not all; method: immunoSEQ multiplex PCR. The table has approximately 98,000 clones, roughly 87% seen once; the top ten hold approximately 18%. The sample consisted of peripheral blood. All receptors come from a man older than 75 with acute or convalescent COVID-19.

This clone was counted ten times or more. V and J are TRBV13 and TRBJ2-2; D is perhaps TRBD1 (6 bases). Germline assignment: CDR1 PRHDT and CDR2 FYEKMQ (reference sequence). The CDR3 length is 17 residues. V lost 5 bases to trimming and J lost 0 bases, with 16 bases between them. In DNA, the CDR3 is TGTGCCAGCAGCACGGACAGTCGAGTCCCGAACACCGGGGAGCTGTTTTTT. Amino acid sequence: CASSTDSRVPNTGELFF.

The V and J genes are TRBV27 and TRBJ2-1; 9 nucleotides agree with TRBD1. Trimming removed 2 bases from V and 7 bases from J; junction bases left unmatched: 9. CDR3 size: 16 residues. CDR1 and CDR2 from the germline V gene are MNHEY and SMNVEV (reference sequence). In nucleotides, the CDR3 is TGTGCCAGCAGTTTACAGGGACAGGGTATTCATAATGAGCAGTTCTTC. This encodes CASSLQGQGIHNEQFF.

This chain joins TRBV30 and TRBJ2-1; the match to TRBD1 covers 9 bases. Per the germline V gene, CDR1 is GTSNPN and CDR2 is SVGIG (reference sequence). J was trimmed by 6 bases and V by 5 bases; bases with no gene match: 5. The CDR3 contains 13 residues. Here the CDR3 reads CAWGGQGSNEQFF. As DNA, the CDR3 is TGTGCCTGGGGGGGACAGGGATCCAATGAGCAGTTCTTC.

A word on this clone: Relative to the germline gene, one junction end is altered; a read error may explain this. This chain joins TRBV3-1 (or the pseudogene TRBV3-2) and TRBJ2-7; 9 positions agree with TRBD1. The CDR3 spans 12 residues. The germline CDR1 and CDR2 sequences are LGHDT and YNNKEL (reference sequence). The CDR3 nucleotides read TGTGCCAGCAGCCCTGGATTTGGGACAGGGTTGTTC. This gives the protein CASSPGFGTGLF.

This clone was seen only a few times. CDR3 bases: TGTGCCAGCAGTTACTCGCCCGGACAGCGCTATGGCTACACCTTC. It yields the protein CASSYSPGQRYGYTF. This sequence joins TRBV6-5 and TRBJ1-2; the D gene is possibly TRBD1 (6 bases). Per germline, CDR1 MNHEY and CDR2 SVGAGI. This CDR3 comprises 15 residues. Trimming removed 0 bases from V and 4 bases from J, with 12 bases in between.

V and J are TRBV5-1 and TRBJ1-2, with D possibly matching TRBD1 (5 bases). The CDR3 runs to 15 residues. The germline gives CDR1 SGHRS, CDR2 YFSETQ. V lost 0 bases and J lost 2, with 11 bases in between. DNA for the CDR3: TGCGCCAGCAGCTTGGAGGACACTCGGAACTATGGCTACACCTTC. Translation: CASSLEDTRNYGYTF.

The chain is built from TRBV11-2 and TRBJ2-3; TRBD2 aligns across 8 bases. The length of the CDR3 is 16 residues. Unmatched junction bases numbered 9, after V lost 1 base and J lost 6 bases. The germline V gene encodes CDR1 SGHAT and CDR2 FQNNGV. CDR3 coding DNA: TGTGCCAGCAGCTTAGCCCCAGCGGGGGCCAGGGATACGCAGTATTTT. Protein: CASSLAPAGARDTQYF.

The rearrangement links TRBV7-9 to TRBJ1-6; weak D call: TRBD1 (6 bases). The CDR3 extends over 19 amino acids. Between the trimmed V and J ends, which lost 0 bases and 8 bases, there was a span of 23 bases. Germline V gives CDR1 SEHNR, CDR2 FQNEAQ (reference sequence). The DNA for the CDR3 is TGTGCCAGCAGCTTAGCCTCGGGACAACTCCTTGGGAGGGATTCACCCCTCCACTTT. This encodes CASSLASGQLLGRDSPLHF. The full variable domain, completed using reference TRBV7-9 and TRBJ1-6, is DTGVSQNPRHKITKRGQNVTFRCDPISEHNRLYWYRQTLGQGPEFLTYFQNEAQLEKSRLLSDRFSAERPKGSFSTLEIQRTEQGDSAMYLCASSLASGQLLGRDSPLHFGNGTRLTVT.

This chain joins TRBV7-2 and TRBJ2-5; 7 bases fit TRBD2. This CDR3 has 13 residues. The V and J ends lost 8 bases and 4 bases, in that order; junction bases with no gene match: 7. Germline CDR1 and CDR2: SGHTA and FQGNSA. CDR3 in DNA: TGTGCCAGCGGTAGGGAGGGATTAGAGACCCAGTACTTC. Translated: CASGREGLETQYF.

The chain recombines TRBV28 with TRBJ1-2, with a tentative D call TRBD1 (5 bases). The length of the CDR3 is 13 residues. The germline CDR1 and CDR2 sequences are MDHEN and SYDVKM. V was clipped by 3 bases and J by 10 bases, with 15 bases between them. The CDR3 loop reads CASSFGREVVYTF. The CDR3 DNA reads TGTGCCAGCAGTTTCGGCAGGGAAGTTGTCTACACCTTC.

This chain joins TRBV19 and TRBJ2-2, with 8 bases fitting TRBD1. The V gene end was trimmed by 4 bases and the J gene end by 2 bases; junction bases not matched to a gene: 6. CDR3 length equals 16 residues. CDR1 is LNHDA, CDR2 SQIVND, per germline (reference sequence). The CDR3 DNA is TGTGCCAGTAGTAACCCAGGGGGCGGTAACACCGGGGAGCTGTTTTTT. It translates to CASSNPGGGNTGELFF.